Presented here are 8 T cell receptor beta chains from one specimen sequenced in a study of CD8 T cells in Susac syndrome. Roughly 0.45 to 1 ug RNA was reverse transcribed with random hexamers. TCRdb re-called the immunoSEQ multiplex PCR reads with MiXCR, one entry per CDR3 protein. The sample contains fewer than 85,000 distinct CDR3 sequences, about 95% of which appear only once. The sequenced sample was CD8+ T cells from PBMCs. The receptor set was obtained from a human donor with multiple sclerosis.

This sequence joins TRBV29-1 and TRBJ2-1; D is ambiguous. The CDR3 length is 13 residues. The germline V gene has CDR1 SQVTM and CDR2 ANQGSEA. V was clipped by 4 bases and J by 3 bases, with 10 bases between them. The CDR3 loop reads CSVAYPGYNEQFF. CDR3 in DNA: TGCAGCGTTGCGTATCCGGGCTACAATGAGCAGTTCTTC.

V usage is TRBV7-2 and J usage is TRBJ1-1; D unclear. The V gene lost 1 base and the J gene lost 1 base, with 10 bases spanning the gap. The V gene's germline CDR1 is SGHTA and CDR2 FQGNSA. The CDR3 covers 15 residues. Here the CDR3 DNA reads TGTGCCAGCAGCTTAGATCACCGATCGAACACTGAAGCTTTCTTT. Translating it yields CASSLDHRSNTEAFF.

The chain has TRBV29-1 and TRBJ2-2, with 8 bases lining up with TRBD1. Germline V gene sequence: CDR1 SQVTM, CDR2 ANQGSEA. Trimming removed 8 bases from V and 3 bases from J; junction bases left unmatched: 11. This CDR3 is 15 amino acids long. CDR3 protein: CSTGTGTGHTGELFF. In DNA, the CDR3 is TGCAGCACTGGAACCGGGACAGGACACACCGGGGAGCTGTTTTTT.

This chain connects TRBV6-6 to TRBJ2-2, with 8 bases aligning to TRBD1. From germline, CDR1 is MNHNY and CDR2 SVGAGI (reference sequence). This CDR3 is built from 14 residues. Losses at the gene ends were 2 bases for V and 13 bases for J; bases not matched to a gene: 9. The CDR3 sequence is CASSYTDRGRGLFF. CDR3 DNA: TGTGCCAGCAGTTACACCGACAGGGGCAGAGGGCTGTTTTTT.

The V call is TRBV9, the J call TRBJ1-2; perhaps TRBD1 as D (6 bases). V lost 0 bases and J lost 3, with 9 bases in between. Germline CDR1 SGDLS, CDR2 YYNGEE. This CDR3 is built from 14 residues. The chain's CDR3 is CASSVGAGDYGYTF. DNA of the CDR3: TGTGCCAGCAGCGTAGGGGCAGGGGACTATGGCTACACCTTC.

The DNA of the CDR3 is TGTGCCAGCAGCCAAGGAGCTAGCGGGAGGGGAGATGAGCAGTTCTTC. As protein: CASSQGASGRGDEQFF. This sequence joins TRBV3-1 and TRBJ2-1, with TRBD2 matching over 12 bases. The germline V gene has CDR1 LGHDT and CDR2 YNNKEL (reference sequence). With 1 base clipped from V and 8 bases from J, the junction kept 6 bases outside the gene matches. The CDR3 spans 16 residues.

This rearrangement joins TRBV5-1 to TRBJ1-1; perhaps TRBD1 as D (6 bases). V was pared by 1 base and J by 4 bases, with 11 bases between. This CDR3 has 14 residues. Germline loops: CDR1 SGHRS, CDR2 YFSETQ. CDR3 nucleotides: TGCGCCAGCAGCTTGACAGGGTCAAGCACTGAAGCTTTCTTT. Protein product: CASSLTGSSTEAFF.

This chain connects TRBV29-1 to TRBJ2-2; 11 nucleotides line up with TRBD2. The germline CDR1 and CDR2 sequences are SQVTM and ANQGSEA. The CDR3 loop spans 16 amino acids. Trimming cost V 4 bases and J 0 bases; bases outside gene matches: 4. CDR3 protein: CSVVAGGPPNTGELFF. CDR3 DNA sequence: TGCAGCGTTGTAGCGGGGGGGCCCCCGAACACCGGGGAGCTGTTTTTT.